This T cell receptor beta chain appears in the sequencing data of a study of vaccination and CD4 T cells after COVID-19. Across the whole study: Two of the convalescents were Hispanic, and the group consisted of six males and four females. Median time from second vaccine dose to sampling was 72 days (14 to 241). Cells received overlapping spike peptides from SARS-CoV-2, HCoV-NL63, HCoV-OC43 and HCoV-229E as stimulation.

Whole-study results and caveats: Although the median of SARS-CoV-2-reactive clonotypes rose from approximately 21 to 38, the change was not significant.

Sequence data for DNA of cultured CD4+ T cells were generated by the Oncomine TCR Beta short-read assay. MiXCR was run by TCRdb on the PCR reads, yielding one entry per CDR3 protein. The table shows 20,000 to 30,000 distinct CDR3 sequences, with 35% to 50% occurring only once. The CDR3 sequence is 14 residues long. With V trimmed by 1 base and J by 6 bases, 5 bases remained unmatched. Germline CDR1 and CDR2: SGHRS and YFSETQ. This clonotype was picked up one time. Its antigen is unidentified. The sample's treatment: roughly 11-day PBMC culture with coronavirus spike peptide pools or control peptides (ViraFEST assay).

The sequence was obtained from a human donor who had recovered from COVID-19. The sequencing sample was made of CD4+ T cells from blood, cultured in vitro. The rearrangement links TRBV5-1 to TRBJ2-7, with 9 bases matching TRBD1. This chain's CDR3 is CASSLSGQGLEQYF. The CDR3 DNA reads as TGCGCCAGCAGCTTGTCGGGACAGGGTCTCGAGCAGTACTTC.